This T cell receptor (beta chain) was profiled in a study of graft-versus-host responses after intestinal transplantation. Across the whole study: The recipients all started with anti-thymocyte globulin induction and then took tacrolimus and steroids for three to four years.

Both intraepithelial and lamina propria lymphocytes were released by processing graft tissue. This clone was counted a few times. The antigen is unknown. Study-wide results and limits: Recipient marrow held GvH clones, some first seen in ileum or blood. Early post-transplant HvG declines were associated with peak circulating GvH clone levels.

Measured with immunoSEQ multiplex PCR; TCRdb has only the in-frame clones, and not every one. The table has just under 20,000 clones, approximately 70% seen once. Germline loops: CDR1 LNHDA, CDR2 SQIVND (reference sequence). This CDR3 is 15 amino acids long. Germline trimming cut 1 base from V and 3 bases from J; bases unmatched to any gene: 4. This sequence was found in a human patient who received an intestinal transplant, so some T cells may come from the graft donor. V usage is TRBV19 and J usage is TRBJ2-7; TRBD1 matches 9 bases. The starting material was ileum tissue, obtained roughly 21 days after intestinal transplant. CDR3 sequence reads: CASSIGTGVGYEQYF. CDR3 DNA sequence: TGTGCCAGTAGTATAGGGACAGGGGTCGGCTACGAGCAGTACTTC.